One and the same sample provided the 9 T cell receptor beta chains below, sequenced in a study of cytomegalovirus exposure and HLA in healthy donors. PCR was performed using 60 Vbeta and 13 Jbeta primers. Profiling relied on immunoSEQ multiplex PCR, and the TCRdb table lists in-frame clones only, not all of them. The sample includes approximately 200,000 clones, over 60% of them seen just once. Material: PBMCs. The receptors were gathered from a man aged 40-50 years in good health and CMV-seronegative.

The chain couples TRBV6-4 to TRBJ2-1; 8 bases fit TRBD2. The V gene's germline CDR1 is MRHNA and CDR2 SNTAGT. This CDR3 has 16 amino acids. Trimming took 0 bases from V and 7 from J; bases not matched to a gene: 8. CDR3 DNA: TGTGCCAGCAGTGACTCGTTACGGGAGGGCCTGAATGAGCAGTTCTTC. Its translation is CASSDSLREGLNEQFF.

The chain has TRBV9 and TRBJ1-2; the D gene is possibly TRBD1 (5 bases). The CDR3 covers 14 residues. The germline gives CDR1 SGDLS, CDR2 YYNGEE. V lost 4 bases, J lost 0 bases, and 10 bases lay in between. Written as DNA, the CDR3 is TGTGCCAGCAGCCCGGACATTTCTAACTATGGCTACACCTTC. This sequence encodes CASSPDISNYGYTF.

V is TRBV29-1 and J is TRBJ2-7, with 9 bases aligning to TRBD2. In germline, CDR1 is SQVTM, CDR2 ANQGSEA. V was clipped by 6 bases and J by 0 bases; unmatched bases: 18. The length of the CDR3 is 18 residues. The CDR3 spells CSVQSRGPSGVSSYEQYF. The DNA for the CDR3 is TGCAGCGTCCAGAGTAGGGGTCCTAGCGGGGTGAGCTCCTACGAGCAGTACTTC.

CDR3 sequence reads: CASSDRTGSATNEKLFF. Here the CDR3 DNA reads TGCGCCAGCAGCGATCGGACAGGCTCTGCAACTAATGAAAAACTGTTTTTT. This chain uses TRBV5-1 with TRBJ1-4, with 7 bases aligning to TRBD1. Germline values: CDR1 SGHRS, CDR2 YFSETQ. V gave up 4 bases and J gave up 0 bases; unmatched junction bases: 9. CDR3 length: 17 amino acids.

The gene calls are TRBV29-1 and TRBJ1-1; no firm D call. Germline V CDR1 and CDR2: SQVTM, ANQGSEA. V was shortened by 7 bases and J by 2 bases, with 11 bases between the two germline ends. The length of the CDR3 is 12 residues. The CDR3 bases are TGCAGCGCCGCCAGACTTAACACTGAAGCTTTCTTT. Amino acids: CSAARLNTEAFF.

The genes are TRBV4-3 and TRBJ2-7, with D uncertain. CDR3 length equals 15 residues. The V gene lost 0 bases and the J gene lost 2 bases, with 11 bases spanning the gap. Germline CDR1 is LGHNA and CDR2 is YSLEER. In DNA form, the CDR3 reads TGCGCCAGCAGCCAAGATGCGGCAGTTCCCTACGAGCAGTACTTC. Residues: CASSQDAAVPYEQYF.

The genes are TRBV2 and TRBJ1-5; maybe TRBD1 (5 bases). Germline-derived CDR1 and CDR2 are SNHLY and FYNNEI. V shed 4 bases and J shed 4 bases, with 11 bases lying between them. The CDR3 is 14 residues long. Here the CDR3 DNA reads TGTGCCAGCAGTGCGGGGGGTCAGAATCAGCCCCAGCATTTT. The encoded protein is CASSAGGQNQPQHF. The full variable domain, with the rest looked up from reference TRBV2 and TRBJ1-5, is EPEVTQTPSHQVTQMGQEVILRCVPISNHLYFYWYRQILGQKVEFLVSFYNNEISEKSEIFDDQFSVERPDGSNFTLKIRSTKLEDSAMYFCASSAGGQNQPQHFGDGTRLSIL.

This clone was observed a handful of times. The V and J genes are TRBV5-5 and TRBJ2-2, with a tentative D call TRBD2 (6 bases). CDR1 is SGHKS, CDR2 YYEKEE, per germline (reference sequence). V was trimmed by 1 base and J by 6 bases, leaving 16 bases between them. This CDR3 is 16 amino acids long. The CDR3 region has the DNA TGTGCCAGCAGCTTGAGGGGTGGGACTTCTCCCGGGGAGCTGTTTTTT. Protein sequence: CASSLRGGTSPGELFF.

The chain uses TRBV30 and TRBJ2-3; a weak D match, TRBD2 (6 bases). CDR3 length: 13 residues. Germline V CDR1 and CDR2: GTSNPN, SVGIG (reference sequence). V dropped 2 bases and J dropped 6 bases, with 12 bases sitting between them. CDR3 amino acids: CAWSMGGTDTQYF. The CDR3 DNA reads TGTGCCTGGAGTATGGGGGGTACGGATACGCAGTATTTT. The full variable domain, in which reference TRBV30 and TRBJ2-3 provide the parts outside the CDR3, is SQTIHQWPATLVQPVGSPLSLECTVEGTSNPNLYWYRQAAGRGLQLLFYSVGIGQISSEVPQNLSASRPQDRQFILSSKKLLLSDSGFYLCAWSMGGTDTQYFGPGTRLTVL.